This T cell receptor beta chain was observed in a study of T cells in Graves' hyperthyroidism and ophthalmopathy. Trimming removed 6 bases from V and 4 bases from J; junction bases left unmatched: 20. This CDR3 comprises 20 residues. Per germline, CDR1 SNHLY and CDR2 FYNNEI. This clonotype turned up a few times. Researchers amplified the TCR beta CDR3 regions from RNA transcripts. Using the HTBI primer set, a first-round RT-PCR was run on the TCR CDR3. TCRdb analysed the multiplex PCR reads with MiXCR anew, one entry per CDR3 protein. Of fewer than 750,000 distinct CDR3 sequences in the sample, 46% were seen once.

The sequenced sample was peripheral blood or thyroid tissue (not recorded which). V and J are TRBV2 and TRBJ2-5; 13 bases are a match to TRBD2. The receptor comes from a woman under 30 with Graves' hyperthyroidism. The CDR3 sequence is CASSQPRLLAGGPGGETQYF. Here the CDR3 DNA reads TGTGCCAGCAGCCAACCGAGGCTACTAGCGGGAGGGCCCGGGGGAGAGACCCAGTACTTC. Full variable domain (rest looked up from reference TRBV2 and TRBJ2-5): EPEVTQTPSHQVTQMGQEVILRCVPISNHLYFYWYRQILGQKVEFLVSFYNNEISEKSEIFDDQFSVERPDGSNFTLKIRSTKLEDSAMYFCASSQPRLLAGGPGGETQYFGPGTRLLVL.